This record looks at one TCR beta chain sequence and its context. Its antigen remains undetermined. No much larger clone exists at a distance of one base, and base qualities are not known. TCRbeta CDR3 regions were amplified from genomic DNA by means of the immunoSEQ Assay, a bias-controlled multiplex PCR. The authors' pipeline ran thus. The number of nucleated cells in each sample was estimated from the amplification of reference gene primers within the assay. To quantify the absolute abundance of each unique TCRbeta CDR3 rearrangement, sequence reads were collapsed and filtered. For each sample, productive Simpson clonality was calculated by taking the square root of Simpson's diversity index across productive rearrangements. Imported from immuneACCESS, the table was reduced by TCRdb to in-frame sequences with V and J called. These copies leave out some clones; in studies compared against another copy, an unresolved V gene accounts for under half, and the cause of the remainder is not known. That table supplies the V and J calls and clone size; D and trimming were determined from the DNA. The sample table contains 100,000 to 110,000 clones; only one count was recorded for around four fifths of them. 12% of the sample rests with the top ten.

These data are taken from a study of blood T cell repertoires in COVID-19 (dated by TCRdb to about 2020). With respect to the entire study: Collaborator samples came from the United States, Italy and Spain and covered acute and convalescent phases of COVID-19. The prospective study material was composed of cDNA or gDNA derived from T cells, B-cell-depleted T cells, or PBMCs. Deeply sampled blood TCRbeta repertoires from subjects exposed to, actively infected with, or recovered from COVID-19 were included in the dataset. The repertoires were released in a freely available public database meant as a resource for research on the immune response to SARS-CoV-2. Samples came from the ongoing ImmuneRACE study (first 160 participants) plus 1,254 subjects from 6 global collaborators. Nearly every sample came with metadata listing a de-identified subject ID, COVID-19 status, age in years and sex. Where available, HLA class I and class II types were taken from metadata supplied by the sample provider and were not determined by assay-based typing.

The CDR3 covers 13 residues, taking in both the cysteine and the phenylalanine. The read is trimmed to its CDR3 DNA, 39 bases read in frame from base 1. V loses 5 bases of germline sequence and J loses 0 bases, and the interval between the two ends is 5 bases. The collaborating institutions used their own protocols to collect whole blood in K2EDTA tubes. Collaborator samples were shipped for TCRbeta analysis as frozen whole blood, isolated PBMCs, or DNA extracted from either sample type. What the work shows at the level of the full study, not this receptor alone: The quantity of clinical and demographic metadata differed by source and by participant and was supplied without curation.

This TCR was recovered from a woman aged 70-85 years with acute or convalescent COVID-19. The sequenced sample was peripheral blood. The chain employs TRBV12-3 or TRBV12-4 and TRBJ1-5, with the D gene call left open. The CDR3 region reads CASSQNSNQPQHF. The nucleotide sequence is TGTGCCAGCAGTCAGAATAGCAATCAGCCCCAGCATTTT.